These 5 T cell receptor beta chains came from one sample sequenced in a study of T cells in Graves' hyperthyroidism and ophthalmopathy. Authors of the study amplified TCR beta CDR3 regions from RNA transcripts. A first-round RT-PCR of the TCR CDR3 used the HTBI primer set. TCRdb reprocessed the multiplex PCR reads with MiXCR, giving one entry per CDR3 protein. The sample lists roughly 330,000 distinct CDR3 sequences; roughly 15% were seen once. The sequencing input was blood. The receptors shown here come from a young man with Graves' hyperthyroidism.

Many counts were recorded for this clonotype. J is TRBJ2-5 and V is TRBV28; unclear D gene. Germline loops: CDR1 MDHEN, CDR2 SYDVKM. Trimming left V 5 bases short and J 1 base short, with 8 bases between. This CDR3 contains 13 residues. The CDR3 region is CASSVFLQETQYF. The CDR3 region has the DNA TGTGCCAGCAGTGTTTTTCTCCAAGAGACCCAGTACTTC.

This clonotype was found many times. CDR3 nucleotides: TGTGCCAGCAGTGCCACAGGGTCGGGGACTGAAGCTTTCTTT. This codes for CASSATGSGTEAFF. This rearrangement joins TRBV2 to TRBJ1-1, with a tentative D call TRBD1 (6 bases). Looked up from germline, CDR1 is SNHLY and CDR2 is FYNNEI. The CDR3 is 14 residues long. V was shortened by 4 bases and J by 5 bases, with 14 bases between the two germline ends.

The chain links TRBV7-3 to TRBJ1-1, with TRBD1 identical over 9 bases. With 5 bases clipped from V and 6 bases from J, the junction kept 7 bases outside the gene matches. CDR1 SGHTA and CDR2 FQGTGA come from the germline V gene. The CDR3 loop spans 14 amino acids. The CDR3 is CASSKDRGKAEAFF. The CDR3 region has the DNA TGTGCCAGCAGCAAGGACAGGGGCAAAGCTGAAGCTTTCTTT. The complete variable domain, with remaining parts taken from reference TRBV7-3 and TRBJ1-1, reads GAGVSQTPSNKVTEKGKYVELRCDPISGHTALYWYRQSLGQGPEFLIYFQGTGAADDSGLPNDRFFAVRPEGSVSTLKIQRTERGDSAVYLCASSKDRGKAEAFFGQGTRLTVV.

This clonotype was counted at least ten times. The chain employs TRBV11-2 and TRBJ2-1; D may be TRBD1 (5 bases). Germline V gene data show CDR1 as SGHAT and CDR2 as FQNNGV. The CDR3 sequence is 14 residues long. The V end lost 5 bases, the J end lost 4 bases, and 12 bases lay between the germline ends. The DNA of the CDR3 is TGTGCCAGCAGCCCCCGGACAAGTTACAATGAGCAGTTCTTC. Translation: CASSPRTSYNEQFF.

This clonotype was observed many times. The chain carries TRBV5-1 and TRBJ2-3; 10 bases map to TRBD1. The germline V gene has CDR1 SGHRS and CDR2 YFSETQ. CDR3 length: 15 residues. V trimming: 2 bases; J trimming: 5 bases; junction bases outside the gene matches: 5. CDR3 DNA: TGCGCCAGCAGCTTCCGGGACAGGGGCAGAGATACGCAGTATTTT. Translating it yields CASSFRDRGRDTQYF.